One and the same sample provided the 11 T cell receptor beta chains below, sequenced in a study of shared clonotypes between healthy human individuals. Data came from immunoSEQ multiplex PCR; TCRdb stores just in-frame clones and leaves some out. The repertoire holds around 2,000,000 clones, with 85% to 95% as singletons. Naive CD8 cells comprised CD45RO-negative, CCR7-positively selected cells, excluding terminally differentiated effector memory CD45RA+ cells. Input material: naive CD8+ T cells sorted from blood. These receptors were taken from a man between 18 and 35 years old in good health.

This clone was counted once. The chain joins TRBV5-8 to TRBJ2-3; 14 bases agree with TRBD2. J gave up 3 bases and V 4 bases, and 4 bases lay outside the gene matches. The CDR3 has 16 amino acids. The germline V gene has CDR1 SGHTS and CDR2 YDEGEE. The CDR3 loop reads CASSTGTSGSTDTQYF. The DNA of the CDR3 is TGTGCCAGCAGCACCGGGACTAGCGGGAGTACAGATACGCAGTATTTT.

The rearrangement links TRBV30 to TRBJ2-5, with no clear D. The CDR3 spans 15 residues. The V end lost 0 bases, the J end lost 0 bases, and 11 bases lay between the germline ends. Germline lookup yields CDR1 GTSNPN and CDR2 SVGIG (reference sequence). In DNA, the CDR3 is TGTGCCTGGAGTGTGATACAGTCGTACCAAGAGACCCAGTACTTC. This translates into CAWSVIQSYQETQYF. Full variable domain (outside the CDR3, taken from reference TRBV30 and TRBJ2-5): SQTIHQWPATLVQPVGSPLSLECTVEGTSNPNLYWYRQAAGRGLQLLFYSVGIGQISSEVPQNLSASRPQDRQFILSSKKLLLSDSGFYLCAWSVIQSYQETQYFGPGTRLLVL.

To note about this clone: Relative to the germline gene, one junction end is altered; a read error may explain this. V usage is TRBV7-7 and J usage is TRBJ2-1; a possible D gene is TRBD1 (6 bases). Germline CDR1 is SSHAT and CDR2 is FNYEAQ (reference sequence). The CDR3 is 17 amino acids. The CDR3 here is CASSLAATGLSYNEQFF. CDR3 nucleotide sequence: TGTGCTAGCAGCTTAGCCGCCACAGGGCTCTCCTACAATGAGCAGTTCTTC. The entire variable domain, with the rest obtained from reference TRBV7-7 and TRBJ2-1, is as follows: GAGVSQSPRYKVTKRGQDVTLRCDPISSHATLYWYQQALGQGPEFLTYFNYEAQPDKSGLPSDRFSAERPEGSISTLTIQRTEQRDSAMYRCASSLAATGLSYNEQFFGPGTRLTVL.

V and J are TRBV27 and TRBJ1-5; D gene ambiguous. Trimming removed 7 bases from V and 0 bases from J, with 4 bases in between. The CDR3 covers 12 residues. CDR1 is MNHEY and CDR2 is SMNVEV in the germline V gene (reference sequence). The CDR3 bases are TGTGCCAGCACTATTAGCAATCAGCCCCAGCATTTT. It codes for CASTISNQPQHF.

The chain joins TRBV7-9 to TRBJ1-2; TRBD1 matches at 7 bases. The V gene's germline CDR1 is SEHNR and CDR2 FQNEAQ (reference sequence). The CDR3 consists of 14 residues. V was pared by 5 bases and J by 3 bases, with 6 bases of the junction left unmatched. This CDR3 is CASSIGQADYGYTF. The CDR3, as DNA: TGTGCCAGCAGCATTGGACAGGCAGACTATGGCTACACCTTC.

The J gene is TRBJ1-3, the V gene TRBV7-6, with a tentative D call TRBD1 (6 bases). The CDR3 contains 15 residues. Germline lookup yields CDR1 SGHVS and CDR2 FNYEAQ. V shed 5 bases and J shed 4 bases, with 15 bases lying between them. CDR3 region: CASSASPGAGNTIYF. CDR3 DNA: TGTGCCAGCAGCGCCTCGCCAGGGGCAGGAAACACCATATATTTT.

The V call is TRBV4-1, the J call TRBJ2-7, with 7 nucleotides matching TRBD1. The CDR3 is 16 residues long. CDR1 MGHRA and CDR2 YSYEKL come from the germline V gene. V lost 3 bases, J lost 0 bases, and 8 bases stayed unmatched. CDR3: CASSQDRIVTSYEQYF. CDR3 coding DNA: TGCGCCAGCAGCCAGGACAGGATAGTCACCTCCTACGAGCAGTACTTC.

The rearrangement links TRBV11-1 to TRBJ2-1; 12 nucleotides align to TRBD1. Germline CDR1 and CDR2: SGHAT and FQDESV (reference sequence). V trimming: 5 bases; J trimming: 6 bases; junction bases outside the gene matches: 8. CDR3 length equals 16 residues. The CDR3 DNA reads as TGTGCCAGCAGCCCCGCACCGGGACAGGGGGCCAATGAGCAGTTCTTC. Protein product: CASSPAPGQGANEQFF.

This chain links TRBV29-1 with TRBJ2-7; 8 bases map to TRBD1. J gave up 2 bases and V 7 bases, and 7 bases lay outside the gene matches. Germline loops: CDR1 SQVTM, CDR2 ANQGSEA. This CDR3 is built from 13 residues. The CDR3 loop is CSAEDRETYEQYF. The CDR3 DNA sequence: TGCAGCGCCGAGGACAGGGAGACCTACGAGCAGTACTTC.

The chain combines TRBV11-2 with TRBJ2-7, with D unclear. Germline CDR1 and CDR2: SGHAT and FQNNGV. V lost 5 bases and J 7 bases, leaving 15 bases between the germline ends. This CDR3 is 13 amino acids long. CDR3 sequence reads: CASSGALWGEQYF. The DNA of the CDR3 is TGTGCCAGCAGCGGAGCCCTTTGGGGAGAGCAGTACTTC.

The V call is TRBV5-8, the J call TRBJ2-7, with 7 positions matching TRBD2. Trimming removed 4 bases from V and 2 bases from J; junction bases left unmatched: 12. The CDR3 loop spans 16 amino acids. In germline, CDR1 is SGHTS, CDR2 YDEGEE. The CDR3 region has the DNA TGTGCCAGCAGCAAAAGGAGGGACGGGGGGACCTACGAGCAGTACTTC. Protein: CASSKRRDGGTYEQYF.